Sequencing of this TCR beta chain was carried out in a study of early T cells in non-severe SARS-CoV-2 infection. Using its own MiXCR run on the 5' RACE reads, TCRdb lists one record per CDR3 protein. This sample has some 52,000 distinct CDR3 sequences, with 8% found just once. V was clipped by 6 bases and J by 5 bases; unmatched bases: 15. CDR3 length equals 17 residues. The TCR was taken from an adult who was a healthcare worker with PCR-confirmed SARS-CoV-2 infection or an uninfected control (not recorded which). V gene TRBV12-3 or TRBV12-4 combines with J gene TRBJ1-5; the match to TRBD1 covers 8 bases. Source material: whole blood. The CDR3 DNA reads as TGTGCCAGCAGGGGTTCAGGGGGCGCATTAATTTATCAGCCCCAGCATTTT. Its protein is CASRGSGGALIYQPQHF.